A selection of T cell receptor beta chains follows, all from one sample in a study of T-cell memory formation after mild COVID-19. TCRdb ran MiXCR on the 5' RACE reads and lists one entry per CDR3 protein. The sample gives about 430,000 distinct CDR3 sequences, roughly 18% of which show up once; about 22% is in the top ten. The sequencing sample was made of PBMCs or a T cell subset sorted from them (not recorded which). Receptors were obtained from a man aged 18 to 35 who had mild COVID-19 (a few samples of this study predate the infection). Cell type and time point are not known. The CDR3 runs from the conserved cysteine through the conserved F or W. D genes are given only for firm matches. Some rows have no size entry. The others give once, few or many, or a class for an expanded clone.

J gene: TRBJ2-2; V gene: TRBV6-2/TRBV6-3; D gene: NA; clone size: NA; CDR3 DNA: TGTGCCAGCAGTTATAGAGCGGACACCGGGGAGCTGTTTTTT; CDR3 protein: CASSYRADTGELFF
J gene: TRBJ1-5; V gene: TRBV6-2/TRBV6-3; D gene: NA; clone size: few; CDR3 DNA: TGTGCCAGCAGTTATTTCGTTTTAGGGGCTCAGCCCCAGCATTTT; CDR3 protein: CASSYFVLGAQPQHF
J gene: TRBJ2-3; V gene: TRBV12-3/TRBV12-4; D gene: TRBD2; clone size: NA; CDR3 DNA: TGTGCCAGCACCTCTAGCGGGGGTAGCACAGATACGCAGTATTTT; CDR3 protein: CASTSSGGSTDTQYF
J gene: TRBJ2-7; V gene: TRBV6-1; D gene: NA; clone size: NA; CDR3 DNA: TGTGCCAGCGGTAGAGACTTAGGAATAATCTACGAGCAGTACTTC; CDR3 protein: CASGRDLGIIYEQYF
J gene: TRBJ2-3; V gene: TRBV6-1; D gene: NA; clone size: few; CDR3 DNA: TGTGCCAGCAGTGAAGCGCAAGCCGGCGGGGATACGCAGTATTTT; CDR3 protein: CASSEAQAGGDTQYF
J gene: TRBJ1-5; V gene: TRBV9; D gene: NA; clone size: NA; CDR3 DNA: TGTGCCAGCAGCGTAGATCCTACAGCTAATCAGCCCCAGCATTTT; CDR3 protein: CASSVDPTANQPQHF
J gene: TRBJ1-1; V gene: TRBV12-3/TRBV12-4; D gene: NA; clone size: NA; CDR3 DNA: TGTGCCTCCAAGCTCGCTATGAACACTGAAGCTTTCTTT; CDR3 protein: CASKLAMNTEAFF
J gene: TRBJ1-3; V gene: TRBV4-3; D gene: NA; clone size: few; CDR3 DNA: TGCGCCAGCAGCCAAACCTCCGGGCAACTATATTTT; CDR3 protein: CASSQTSGQLYF
J gene: TRBJ2-1; V gene: TRBV6-2/TRBV6-3; D gene: NA; clone size: few; CDR3 DNA: TGTGCCAGCAGCCCAAGTGGGGGGTACGAGCAGTTCTTC; CDR3 protein: CASSPSGGYEQFF
J gene: TRBJ2-1; V gene: TRBV4-1; D gene: NA; clone size: few; CDR3 DNA: TGCGCCAGCAGCCGACAACGGAAAGGGGTTGATAATGAGCAGTTCTTC; CDR3 protein: CASSRQRKGVDNEQFF
J gene: TRBJ2-5; V gene: TRBV7-2; D gene: NA; clone size: few; CDR3 DNA: TGTGCCAGCAGCTTAGGAGCGCTGGAAGAGACCCAGTACTTC; CDR3 protein: CASSLGALEETQYF
J gene: TRBJ1-5; V gene: TRBV6-6; D gene: NA; clone size: NA; CDR3 DNA: TGTGCCAGCAGTTACGTCGGGACAAAAGAGAGCAATCAGCCCCAGCATTTT; CDR3 protein: CASSYVGTKESNQPQHF
J gene: TRBJ2-3; V gene: TRBV7-2; D gene: NA; clone size: few; CDR3 DNA: TGTGCCAGCAGCCTCGGGAGACAGACCTATACGCAGTATTTT; CDR3 protein: CASSLGRQTYTQYF
J gene: TRBJ2-1; V gene: TRBV6-2/TRBV6-3; D gene: TRBD2; clone size: NA; CDR3 DNA: TGTGCCAGCAGTTACTCCGCTAGCGGGGGCTCTTCCTACAATGAGCAGTTCTTC; CDR3 protein: CASSYSASGGSSYNEQFF
J gene: TRBJ2-5; V gene: TRBV12-3/TRBV12-4; D gene: TRBD1; clone size: many; CDR3 DNA: TGTGCCAGCAGCCGAAGGGGGCCCCAAGAGACCCAGTACTTC; CDR3 protein: CASSRRGPQETQYF
J gene: TRBJ2-1; V gene: TRBV11-2; D gene: NA; clone size: NA; CDR3 DNA: TGTGCCAGCAGCTTAGTCACCAACAATGAGCAGTTCTTC; CDR3 protein: CASSLVTNNEQFF
J gene: TRBJ1-6; V gene: TRBV12-3/TRBV12-4; D gene: TRBD1; clone size: NA; CDR3 DNA: TGTGCCAGCAGCCCCTCGGACAGGAACTCACCCCTCCACTTT; CDR3 protein: CASSPSDRNSPLHF
J gene: TRBJ2-1; V gene: TRBV5-1; D gene: TRBD1; clone size: few; CDR3 DNA: TGCGCCAGCACCGGACAGGGGGTTATAGGATACAATGAGCAGTTCTTC; CDR3 protein: CASTGQGVIGYNEQFF
J gene: TRBJ1-6; V gene: TRBV10-3; D gene: TRBD1; clone size: NA; CDR3 DNA: TGTGCCATCGCGGGGGGGACAGGGAGGCATTCACCCCTCCACTTT; CDR3 protein: CAIAGGTGRHSPLHF
J gene: TRBJ1-2; V gene: TRBV15; D gene: TRBD1; clone size: NA; CDR3 DNA: TGTGCCACCAGCAGAGATAGCAGGGGGGCCGGCTACACCTTC; CDR3 protein: CATSRDSRGAGYTF
J gene: TRBJ2-1; V gene: TRBV19; D gene: TRBD1; clone size: few; CDR3 DNA: TGTGCCAGTAGAGCGGGACAGGGAAACAATGAGCAGTTCTTC; CDR3 protein: CASRAGQGNNEQFF
J gene: TRBJ1-2; V gene: TRBV12-3/TRBV12-4; D gene: NA; clone size: many; CDR3 DNA: TGTGCCAGCAGTTTCGGCGATGGCTACACCTTC; CDR3 protein: CASSFGDGYTF
J gene: TRBJ2-3; V gene: TRBV4-3; D gene: NA; clone size: NA; CDR3 DNA: TGCGCCAGCAGCCAGCGGGTCTCGGATCCAGATACGCAGTATTTT; CDR3 protein: CASSQRVSDPDTQYF
J gene: TRBJ2-3; V gene: TRBV4-3; D gene: TRBD2; clone size: NA; CDR3 DNA: TGCGCCAGCAGCCAAGAACCTAGCGGGGGGGCCGCCTCGGATACGCAGTATTTT; CDR3 protein: CASSQEPSGGAASDTQYF
J gene: TRBJ2-5; V gene: TRBV4-2; D gene: TRBD2; clone size: NA; CDR3 DNA: TGTGCCAGCAGCCCCGAAACTAGCGGGGGCTGGGAGACCCAGTACTTC; CDR3 protein: CASSPETSGGWETQYF
J gene: TRBJ1-6; V gene: TRBV6-5; D gene: TRBD1; clone size: few; CDR3 DNA: TGTGCCAGCAGTGGAGGGACAGGGGCGGATTCACCCCTCCACTTT; CDR3 protein: CASSGGTGADSPLHF
J gene: TRBJ2-1; V gene: TRBV2; D gene: NA; clone size: NA; CDR3 DNA: TGTGCCAGCAGCCCCTTGGGGGCGGGTGAGCAGTTCTTC; CDR3 protein: CASSPLGAGEQFF
J gene: TRBJ1-1; V gene: TRBV5-1; D gene: NA; clone size: many; CDR3 DNA: TGCGCCAGCAGCTTGGGGACAGTCACTGAAGCTTTCTTT; CDR3 protein: CASSLGTVTEAFF
J gene: TRBJ1-2; V gene: TRBV7-2; D gene: NA; clone size: few; CDR3 DNA: TGTGCCAGCAGCCCCAGGGACCCTGGAGGGGGAGATGGCTACACCTTC; CDR3 protein: CASSPRDPGGGDGYTF
J gene: TRBJ2-2; V gene: TRBV4-2; D gene: TRBD1; clone size: NA; CDR3 DNA: TGTGCCAGCAGCCAGGACAGGGGGCGGGGCGGGGAGCTGTTTTTT; CDR3 protein: CASSQDRGRGGELFF
J gene: TRBJ2-3; V gene: TRBV5-1; D gene: NA; clone size: NA; CDR3 DNA: TGCGCCAGCAGCTTGTTGGGGAGCCTTAGCACAGATACGCAGTATTTT; CDR3 protein: CASSLLGSLSTDTQYF
J gene: TRBJ2-3; V gene: TRBV20-1; D gene: NA; clone size: NA; CDR3 DNA: TGCAGTGCTATGGATCCCGGGACATTACGCACAGATACGCAGTATTTT; CDR3 protein: CSAMDPGTLRTDTQYF
J gene: TRBJ2-7; V gene: TRBV11-2; D gene: TRBD1; clone size: many; CDR3 DNA: TGTGCCAGCAGCACCCGGGACAGTTCTTCCTACGAGCAGTACTTC; CDR3 protein: CASSTRDSSSYEQYF
J gene: TRBJ1-6; V gene: TRBV7-2; D gene: NA; clone size: NA; CDR3 DNA: TGTGCCAGCAGCTTCCTCCAAGACCCCAGGGACTCACCCCTCCACTTT; CDR3 protein: CASSFLQDPRDSPLHF
J gene: TRBJ1-1; V gene: TRBV30; D gene: NA; clone size: NA; CDR3 DNA: TGTGCCTGGAGTGGGGACCGCTTGAGTGCTTTCTTT; CDR3 protein: CAWSGDRLSAFF
J gene: TRBJ2-6; V gene: TRBV6-2/TRBV6-3; D gene: NA; clone size: few; CDR3 DNA: TGTGCCAGCAGTTCTGGCTACTCTGGGGCCAACGTCCTGACTTTC; CDR3 protein: CASSSGYSGANVLTF
J gene: TRBJ1-5; V gene: TRBV20-1; D gene: NA; clone size: NA; CDR3 DNA: TGCAGCGGCGTGCTGGGATTAAATCAGCCCCAGCATTTT; CDR3 protein: CSGVLGLNQPQHF
J gene: TRBJ2-1; V gene: TRBV2; D gene: NA; clone size: few; CDR3 DNA: TGTGCCAGCATGGTTTACGATGAGCAGTTCTTC; CDR3 protein: CASMVYDEQFF
J gene: TRBJ2-4; V gene: TRBV4-1; D gene: TRBD1; clone size: few; CDR3 DNA: TGCGCCAGCAGCCAAGGACAGGGGGTTAAAAACATTCAGTACTTC; CDR3 protein: CASSQGQGVKNIQYF
J gene: TRBJ1-1; V gene: TRBV7-2; D gene: NA; clone size: NA; CDR3 DNA: TGTGCCAGCAGCTTAGAACGCTACACTGAAGCTTTCTTT; CDR3 protein: CASSLERYTEAFF
J gene: TRBJ2-7; V gene: TRBV20-1; D gene: TRBD1; clone size: NA; CDR3 DNA: TGCAGTGCTAGTTCAGGGGGCTCCTACGAGCAGTACTTC; CDR3 protein: CSASSGGSYEQYF
J gene: TRBJ2-5; V gene: TRBV28; D gene: TRBD2; clone size: few; CDR3 DNA: TGTGCCACCGGGACTAACCAAGAGACCCAGTACTTC; CDR3 protein: CATGTNQETQYF
J gene: TRBJ2-5; V gene: TRBV20-1; D gene: NA; clone size: few; CDR3 DNA: TGCAGTGCTAGTGCGGGGCCCGGGGAGACCCAGTACTTC; CDR3 protein: CSASAGPGETQYF
J gene: TRBJ2-1; V gene: TRBV7-3; D gene: NA; clone size: NA; CDR3 DNA: TGTGCCAGCAGCTCCCCCGGACTCGGCCAGGCCAACAATGAGCAGTTCTTC; CDR3 protein: CASSSPGLGQANNEQFF